Sequencing of this TCR beta chain was carried out in a study of T cell repertoires in cytomegalovirus infection. Study as a whole: Signatures in public TCR beta sequences pointed to both CMV infection and matching HLA type. The study's findings and limits: Identification of carriers of CMV plus the relevant HLA was achieved through cumulative public TCR beta family frequency.

In the case of this clonotype: Its antigen is as yet unknown.

Germline V gene lookup returns CDR1 SNHLY and CDR2 FYNNEI. The V gene end was trimmed by 1 base and the J gene end by 4 bases; junction bases not matched to a gene: 4. The CDR3 runs to 15 residues. MiXCR was run by TCRdb on the reads, yielding one entry per CDR3 protein. The sample has about 78,000 distinct CDR3 sequences, roughly 40% seen once. This TCR came from a human donor in good health (CMV status not recorded). Some clones in this sample may be carry-over from other donors' samples. V is TRBV2 and J is TRBJ1-2, with TRBD1 matching over 9 bases. The sample in question was CD8+ T cells from cultured PBMCs, obtained from culture after CMV antigen stimulation. The CDR3 reads CASSEVGDRAYGYTF. The CDR3, as DNA: TGTGCCAGCAGTGAAGTCGGGGACAGGGCCTATGGCTACACCTTC.